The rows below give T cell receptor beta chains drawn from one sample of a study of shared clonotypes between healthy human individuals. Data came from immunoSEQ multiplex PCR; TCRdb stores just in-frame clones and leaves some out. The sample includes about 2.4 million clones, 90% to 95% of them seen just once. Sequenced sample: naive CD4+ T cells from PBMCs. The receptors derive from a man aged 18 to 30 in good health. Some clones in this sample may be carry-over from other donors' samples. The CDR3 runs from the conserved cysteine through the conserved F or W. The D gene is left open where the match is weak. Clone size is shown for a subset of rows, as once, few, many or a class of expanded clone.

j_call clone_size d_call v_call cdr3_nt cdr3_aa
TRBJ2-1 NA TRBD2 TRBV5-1 TGCGCCAGCAGCTTTGGACTAGCGGGTGGGAATGAGCAGTTCTTC CASSFGLAGGNEQFF
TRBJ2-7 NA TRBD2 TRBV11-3 TGTGCCAGCAGCCGTGGACTAGCGGGAGGAGGCGAGCAGTACTTC CASSRGLAGGGEQYF
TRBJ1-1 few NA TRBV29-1 TGCAGCGCTGAAACGAACACTGAAGCTTTCTTT CSAETNTEAFF
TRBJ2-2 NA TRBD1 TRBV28 TGTGCCAGCAGTCGGGGACAGGGCCCCACCGGGGAGCTGTTTTTT CASSRGQGPTGELFF
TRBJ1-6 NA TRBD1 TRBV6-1 TGTGCCAGCAGGACAGGGACAAATTCACCCCTCCACTTT CASRTGTNSPLHF
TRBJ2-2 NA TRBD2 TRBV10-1 TGCGCCAGCTCGCGGGGGGGTGCCGCCGGGGAGCTGTTTTTT CASSRGGAAGELFF
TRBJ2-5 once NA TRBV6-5 TGTGCCAGCAGTTACAGCGGAACAGAGACCCAGTACTTC CASSYSGTETQYF
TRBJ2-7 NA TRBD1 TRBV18 TGTGCCAGCTCACCACCGAGTTTGCGACAGGGGGCCTCCTACGAGCAGTACTTC CASSPPSLRQGASYEQYF
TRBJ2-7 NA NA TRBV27 TGTGCCAGCAGTGGAACCCGCCCCCCGTGGGAGCAGTACTTC CASSGTRPPWEQYF
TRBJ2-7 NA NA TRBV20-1 TGCAGTGCAAGTAGCTCCTACGAGCAGTACTTC CSASSSYEQYF
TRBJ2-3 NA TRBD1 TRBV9 TGTGCCAGCAGCTCGGGACAGGGATTCACAGATACGCAGTATTTT CASSSGQGFTDTQYF
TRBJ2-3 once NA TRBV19 TGTGCCAGTACCACGACGGGGACAGATACGCAGTATTTT CASTTTGTDTQYF
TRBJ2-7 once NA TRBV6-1 TGTGTTACGGATTGGGGGGGGCAGTCCTACGAGCAGTACTTC CVTDWGGQSYEQYF
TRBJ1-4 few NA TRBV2 TGTGCCAGCAGTGACAGGGATGAAAAACTGTTTTTT CASSDRDEKLFF
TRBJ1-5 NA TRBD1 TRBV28 TGTGCCAGCAGTTTAACGACAGGGCATCAGCCCCAGCATTTT CASSLTTGHQPQHF
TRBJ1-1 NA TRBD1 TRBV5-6 TGTGCCAGCAGCTTGGCGGAGGACAGGGGAGCTGAAGCTTTCTTT CASSLAEDRGAEAFF
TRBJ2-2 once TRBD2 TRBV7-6 TGTGCCAGCAGCTTAGCGCAGGGGCCTGGACTAGCGGGAGGCCCCGGGACCGGGGAGCTGTTTTTT CASSLAQGPGLAGGPGTGELFF
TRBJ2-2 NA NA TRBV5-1 TGCGCCAGCAGCTCTATAGGGCCCGGGGAGCTGTTTTTT CASSSIGPGELFF
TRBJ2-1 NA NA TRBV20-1 TGCAGTGCTAGAGGTCTCCTCTTC CSARGLLF
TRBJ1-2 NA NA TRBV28 TGTGCCATCCCGGGGGGGGAGTTTTCCTATGGCTACACCTTC CAIPGGEFSYGYTF
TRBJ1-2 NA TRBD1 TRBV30 TGTGCCTACACCCCAGGGGGAGCCTATGGCTACACCTTC CAYTPGGAYGYTF
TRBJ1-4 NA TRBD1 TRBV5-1 TGCGCCAGCAGCAAGGGACAGGGTAAAGAAAAACTGTTTTTT CASSKGQGKEKLFF
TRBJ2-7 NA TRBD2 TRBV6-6 TGTGCCAGCAGTTACGAATCTGCGGGAGCCTCCTACGAGCAGTACTTC CASSYESAGASYEQYF
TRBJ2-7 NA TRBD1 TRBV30 TGTGCCTCCGGGACAGGGGTATCCGAGCAGTACTTC CASGTGVSEQYF
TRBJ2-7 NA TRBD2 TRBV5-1 TGCGCCAGCAGCCCCAAGGTAGCGGGATCCTACGAGCAGTACTTC CASSPKVAGSYEQYF
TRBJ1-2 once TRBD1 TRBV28 TGTGCCAGCAGTTTGCCGGGACAGTCCAAAAGGGGAGGCTACACCTTC CASSLPGQSKRGGYTF
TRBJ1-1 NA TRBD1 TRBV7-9 TGTGCCAGCCTCGTAACAGGGGTGAACACTGAAGCTTTCTTT CASLVTGVNTEAFF
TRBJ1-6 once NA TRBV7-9 TGTGCCAGCAGCTTGACGACGGCCTATAATTCACCCCTCCACTTT CASSLTTAYNSPLHF
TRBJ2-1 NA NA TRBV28 TGTGCCAGCTTTACGACAGCCTACAATGAGCAGTTCTTC CASFTTAYNEQFF
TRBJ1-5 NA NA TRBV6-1 TGTGCCAGCAGCGACAAGAGGGGCTCAAATCAGCCCCAGCATTTT CASSDKRGSNQPQHF
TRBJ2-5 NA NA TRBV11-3 TGTGCCAGCAGCTTAGGTACCCTCGGGAGCCAAGAGACCCAGTACTTC CASSLGTLGSQETQYF